Listed here is a single T cell receptor beta chain. The sample holds a few counts of this clonotype. Its antigen is currently not known. No much larger clone is present one base from it, and per-base qualities are unavailable. This sample is drawn from a study of T-cell memory formation after mild COVID-19 (dated by TCRdb to 2020 to 2023). About the full investigation: TCR sequence clusters from the two donors were largely donor specific. T-cell clones expanding and contracting after mild COVID-19 in two donors were tracked by longitudinal TCRalpha and TCRbeta repertoire sequencing. Two young, previously healthy adult volunteers made up the cohort, one male and one female.

Study-wide findings and limitations: Whether the second-wave clones peaking on day 37 were SARS-CoV-2 specific was not confirmed. Clones that contracted from day 15 to 85 showed balanced CD4/CD8 phenotypes, whereas a second wave of clones that expanded from day 15 to 37 leaned towards CD4+. Contracting CD4+ clones turned up mainly in the CM and EM memory subsets, whereas EMRA was where CD8+ clones were enriched. Only two mild cases were covered in the study, and larger cohorts including severe cases with pre-infection samples were considered necessary. Some responding clones were detected in pre-infection memory, suggesting pre-existing cross-reactive memory T cells joined the SARS-CoV-2 response.

For CDR1 and CDR2, the germline V gene (reference sequence) lists SGHKS and YYEKEE. Measured from the cysteine to the phenylalanine, the CDR3 is 16 residues long. Of all the DNA, just the CDR3 is kept, 48 bases in frame from base 1. The V end gives up 4 bases and the J end 4 bases, leaving 10 bases in the junction not matched to a gene. Ficoll-Paque density gradient centrifugation was the method used to isolate PBMCs. Instrument used: Illumina NovaSeq 6000. TCRalpha and TCRbeta cDNA libraries were constructed by 5'RACE with constant-segment primers, with sample barcodes and unique molecular identifiers being introduced. RNA was extracted from every sample with Trizol reagent. Library amplification was performed in two PCR steps, and a second sample barcode and Illumina TruSeq adapters were introduced in the second step. Sequencing of the libraries was done on an Illumina NovaSeq, producing 2 x 150 bp paired-end reads. From the authors' description of their analysis: With migec v1.2.7, reads were demultiplexed and then collapsed into UMI-guided consensus sequences. Using mixcr v2.1.11, UMI consensuses were aligned to TRA and TRB V and J templates and then assembled into clonotypes. Clonotypes were classified as expanded or contracted when called significant by both edgeR and NoisET, with noise models trained on biological replicates. edgeR calls used a false discovery rate-adjusted p below 0.01 and a log2 fold-change threshold of 1. As an exploratory analysis of dynamics, max-normalized trajectories of the 1000 most abundant clonotypes were examined with PCA combined with hierarchical clustering. Separately sequenced CD4+ and CD8+ repertoires were used to assign the CD4 or CD8 phenotype of responding clones. The raw public reads went through TCRdb reprocessing: fastp at Q25, MiXCR clone calling, in-frame beta chains kept. Every CDR3 protein is listed once, alongside the most common genes and DNA of its rows. None of the V and J calls come from the authors' own analysis; TCRdb made them. This sample comprises some 65,000 distinct CDR3 sequences, roughly a sixth of them detected only once. The ten largest make up 30% to 35% of the sample.

The chain is assembled from TRBV5-5 and TRBJ2-1, with TRBD2 matching 8 junction bases. The sequenced material came from PBMCs or a T cell subset sorted from them (not recorded which). This TCR derives from an adult woman who had mild COVID-19 (a few samples of this study predate the infection). The sample titles of this study are shuffled in the database, so cell type and time point are left out; the donor was told from shared clones. The CDR3 reads as follows: CASSPNLAGGYNEQFF. In nucleotides, the sequence is TGTGCCAGCAGCCCCAACCTAGCGGGTGGGTACAATGAGCAGTTCTTC.